This entry lists 22 T cell receptor beta chains sequenced from one sample in a study of identical twins. In TCRdb, the 5' RACE reads were re-called with MiXCR into one record per CDR3 protein. The data contain approximately 700,000 distinct CDR3 sequences, roughly 6.2% of them singletons. Source material: naive T cells sorted from blood. The receptors shown here come from a man younger than 30 in good health.

This clonotype was counted at least ten times. J is TRBJ2-6 and V is TRBV12-3 or TRBV12-4; tentative D call: TRBD1 (5 bases). Deletions cut 5 bases from V and 4 bases from J, with 9 bases between. The CDR3 loop spans 14 amino acids. CDR3 DNA sequence: TGTGCCAGCAGTACTGGGGCAGGGGCCAACGTCCTGACTTTC. This translates into CASSTGAGANVLTF.

This clonotype occurred many times. J is TRBJ2-1 and V is TRBV20-1; D perhaps matches TRBD2 (6 bases). The CDR3 runs to 13 residues. The V gene lost 2 bases and the J gene lost 3 bases, with 8 bases spanning the gap. Germline-derived CDR1 and CDR2 are DFQATT and SNEGSKA (reference sequence). The CDR3 nucleotides read TGCAGTGCTAGACTAGCGAACTACAATGAGCAGTTCTTC. The encoded protein is CSARLANYNEQFF.

The chain has TRBV24-1 and TRBJ2-3; 7 bases are shared with TRBD2. The CDR3 has 19 amino acids. The germline V gene has CDR1 KGHDR and CDR2 SFDVKD. Trimming cost V 3 bases and J 0 bases; bases outside gene matches: 14. The CDR3 loop reads CATSDPAAAPGGSTDTQYF. As DNA, the CDR3 is TGTGCCACCAGTGATCCTGCTGCTGCTCCGGGGGGTAGCACAGATACGCAGTATTTT.

This clonotype was counted only a few times. The V and J genes are TRBV29-1 and TRBJ1-5; D may be TRBD1 (5 bases). V lost 4 bases and J 0 bases, leaving 10 bases between the germline ends. The CDR3 loop spans 14 amino acids. Germline values: CDR1 SQVTM, CDR2 ANQGSEA. CDR3 amino acids: CSVVGQDSNQPQHF. In DNA form, the CDR3 reads TGCAGCGTTGTGGGGCAGGATAGCAATCAGCCCCAGCATTTT.

This clonotype was counted at least ten times. V is TRBV28 and J is TRBJ2-3; D is perhaps TRBD1 or TRBD2 (5 bases each). The CDR3 extends over 15 amino acids. Trimming left V 7 bases short and J 2 bases short, with 16 bases between. The germline CDR1 and CDR2 sequences are MDHEN and SYDVKM. In DNA, the CDR3 is TGTGCCAGCACCCCTGCCGGGACCTACACAGATACGCAGTATTTT. Protein product: CASTPAGTYTDTQYF.

This clonotype was detected only a few times. The genes are TRBV19 and TRBJ1-3; 8 bases are a match to TRBD1. This CDR3 has 14 amino acids. V gave up 7 bases and J gave up 3 bases; unmatched junction bases: 5. The germline V gene encodes CDR1 LNHDA and CDR2 SQIVND (reference sequence). The CDR3 DNA reads as TGTGCCAGTATGGGACAGGCTTTTGGAAACACCATATATTTT. It encodes CASMGQAFGNTIYF. Filled out from reference TRBV19 and TRBJ1-3, the complete variable domain reads DGGITQSPKYLFRKEGQNVTLSCEQNLNHDAMYWYRQDPGQGLRLIYYSQIVNDFQKGDIAEGYSVSREKKESFPLTVTSAQKNPTAFYLCASMGQAFGNTIYFGEGSWLTVV.

This clonotype was counted ten times or more. The rearrangement links TRBV12-3 or TRBV12-4 to TRBJ2-3; D not resolved. V dropped 0 bases and J dropped 7 bases, with 5 bases sitting between them. CDR3 length: 12 residues. CDR3 coding DNA: TGTGCCAGCAGTTTAGCGTCGAATACGCAGTATTTT. It codes for CASSLASNTQYF.

The chain joins TRBV29-1 to TRBJ1-1, with 9 bases that match TRBD1. Per germline, CDR1 SQVTM and CDR2 ANQGSEA. The CDR3 totals 15 residues. After removal of 4 bases from V and 6 bases from J, the junction contained 12 bases not matched to a gene. The DNA for the CDR3 is TGCAGCGTTGCACAGGGGGCGCCTAAGGTTCCTGAAGCTTTCTTT. It encodes CSVAQGAPKVPEAFF.

This clonotype was observed many times. The CDR3 sequence: CASSSRDRETQYF. DNA of the CDR3: TGCGCCAGCAGCTCCCGGGACAGAGAGACCCAGTACTTC. The V call is TRBV5-1, the J call TRBJ2-5; 7 bases align to TRBD1. This CDR3 region has 13 residues. V gave up 3 bases and J gave up 4 bases; unmatched junction bases: 3. Germline V CDR1 and CDR2: SGHRS, YFSETQ.

The V and J genes are TRBV12-3 or TRBV12-4 and TRBJ2-5; 14 bases agree with TRBD2. The V segment lost 4 bases and the J segment 2 bases; nucleotides outside the gene matches: 6. CDR3 length: 17 residues. The CDR3 DNA follows: TGTGCCAGCAGTTCGGGACTAGCGGGAGTATATCAAGAGACCCAGTACTTC. Translated, it gives CASSSGLAGVYQETQYF.

The V gene is TRBV7-2, the J gene TRBJ2-2; 7 bases map to TRBD1. The V gene's germline CDR1 is SGHTA and CDR2 FQGNSA. Losses at the gene ends were 3 bases for V and 1 base for J; bases not matched to a gene: 2. This CDR3 spans 15 amino acids. The CDR3, as DNA: TGTACCAGCAGCTTGACAGGGAAGAACACCGGGGAGCTGTTTTTT. Its translation is CTSSLTGKNTGELFF.

This clonotype has ten or more counts. The rearrangement joins TRBV6-1 to TRBJ2-7; 11 nucleotides align to TRBD2. After removal of 7 bases from V and 3 bases from J, the junction contained 5 bases not matched to a gene. Germline V gene sequence: CDR1 MNHNS, CDR2 SASEGT. This CDR3 has 14 residues. The CDR3 sequence is CASTSGRPNYEQYF. The DNA for the CDR3 is TGTGCCAGCACTAGCGGGAGGCCGAACTACGAGCAGTACTTC.

CDR3 loop: CASSGPSQETQYF. CDR3 DNA: TGTGCCAGCAGTGGCCCCAGCCAAGAGACCCAGTACTTC. The chain joins TRBV6-1 to TRBJ2-5; D gene ambiguous. The CDR3 covers 13 residues. With 4 bases removed from V and 1 base from J, the gap between germline ends came to 7 bases. Germline V gives CDR1 MNHNS, CDR2 SASEGT.

V is TRBV5-1 and J is TRBJ2-1; 9 bases fit TRBD1. This CDR3 region has 17 residues. Germline V gene sequence: CDR1 SGHRS, CDR2 YFSETQ. V lost 2 bases to trimming and J lost 7 bases; unmatched junction nucleotides: 13. The CDR3 spells CASSFDRDRVRANEQFF. The CDR3 nucleotides read TGCGCCAGCAGCTTCGATCGGGACAGGGTGAGAGCGAATGAGCAGTTCTTC.

At least ten counts were recorded for this clonotype. This sequence joins TRBV6-2 or TRBV6-3 and TRBJ2-2; D is undetermined. Germline V lookup: CDR1 MNHEY, CDR2 SVGEGT. V was cut by 8 bases and J by 5 bases, with 12 bases left in between. The CDR3 spans 13 residues. CDR3 coding DNA: TGTGCCAGCCGGTCTAGAGGAACCGGGGAGCTGTTTTTT. It yields the protein CASRSRGTGELFF.

This clonotype has more than one count but fewer than ten. The chain carries TRBV30 and TRBJ1-2; D remains unclear. V gave up 2 bases and J gave up 4 bases, with 11 bases separating them. CDR1 is GTSNPN and CDR2 is SVGIG in the germline V gene (reference sequence). The CDR3 covers 13 residues. CDR3 DNA: TGTGCCTGGAGTTTGCTGGACCCCTATGGCTACACCTTC. Translation: CAWSLLDPYGYTF. The complete variable domain, with remaining parts taken from reference TRBV30 and TRBJ1-2, reads SQTIHQWPATLVQPVGSPLSLECTVEGTSNPNLYWYRQAAGRGLQLLFYSVGIGQISSEVPQNLSASRPQDRQFILSSKKLLLSDSGFYLCAWSLLDPYGYTFGSGTRLTVV.

CDR3 loop: CASSLDPFKNIQYF. The CDR3 DNA reads TGTGCCAGCAGCTTAGACCCTTTTAAAAACATTCAGTACTTC. This chain links TRBV7-2 with TRBJ2-4; D unresolved. The germline V and J ends were trimmed by 1 base and 4 bases, with 8 bases remaining between them. The CDR3 is made up of 14 amino acids. Germline V gene lookup returns CDR1 SGHTA and CDR2 FQGNSA. The entire variable domain, with the rest obtained from reference TRBV7-2 and TRBJ2-4, is as follows: GAGVSQSPSNKVTEKGKDVELRCDPISGHTALYWYRQSLGQGLEFLIYFQGNSAPDKSGLPSDRFSAERTGGSVSTLTIQRTQQEDSAVYLCASSLDPFKNIQYFGAGTRLSVL.

In this sample, this clonotype turned up many times. The rearrangement uses TRBV12-3 or TRBV12-4 and TRBJ1-5; 9 bases match TRBD1. The trim removed 6 bases at V and 4 bases at J, leaving 4 bases unmatched. The length of the CDR3 is 14 residues. CDR3 nucleotide sequence: TGTGCCAGCAGCCCGACAGGGGGAAATCAGCCCCAGCATTTT. It specifies CASSPTGGNQPQHF.

There are many counts of this clonotype. The chain joins TRBV5-1 to TRBJ1-1; D is unresolved. The germline V gene has CDR1 SGHRS and CDR2 YFSETQ. V was clipped by 4 bases and J by 4 bases, with 14 bases between them. This CDR3 comprises 14 residues. The CDR3 DNA reads TGCGCCAGCAGCCCCCCCTTGGTTGGCACTGAAGCTTTCTTT. Translated: CASSPPLVGTEAFF.

The chain has TRBV5-4 and TRBJ1-4; 7 bases fit TRBD1. V shed 4 bases and J 8 bases; nucleotides not matched to a gene: 8. The germline V gene encodes CDR1 SGHNT and CDR2 YYREEE (reference sequence). The CDR3 is 14 residues long. The CDR3 loop reads CASSPGTGDEKLFF. The CDR3 coding sequence is TGTGCCAGCAGCCCCGGAACAGGGGACGAAAAACTGTTTTTT.

J is TRBJ1-2 and V is TRBV7-9, with D hard to call. The germline gives CDR1 SEHNR, CDR2 FQNEAQ (reference sequence). The CDR3 is 16 amino acids. Trimming pared 1 base from V and 5 bases from J, leaving 17 bases between. The CDR3 loop is CASSLGTDGGAYGYTF. The CDR3 DNA is TGTGCCAGCAGCTTAGGCACTGACGGAGGAGCGTATGGCTACACCTTC.

The gene calls are TRBV10-3 and TRBJ2-7, with no clear D. This CDR3 has 9 amino acids. In germline, CDR1 is ENHRY, CDR2 SYGVKD. Trimming shortened V by 8 bases and J by 4 bases, and 3 bases separated the two germline ends. The CDR3 region has the DNA TGTGCCATCTATTACGAGCAGTACGTC. It codes for CAIYYEQYV.